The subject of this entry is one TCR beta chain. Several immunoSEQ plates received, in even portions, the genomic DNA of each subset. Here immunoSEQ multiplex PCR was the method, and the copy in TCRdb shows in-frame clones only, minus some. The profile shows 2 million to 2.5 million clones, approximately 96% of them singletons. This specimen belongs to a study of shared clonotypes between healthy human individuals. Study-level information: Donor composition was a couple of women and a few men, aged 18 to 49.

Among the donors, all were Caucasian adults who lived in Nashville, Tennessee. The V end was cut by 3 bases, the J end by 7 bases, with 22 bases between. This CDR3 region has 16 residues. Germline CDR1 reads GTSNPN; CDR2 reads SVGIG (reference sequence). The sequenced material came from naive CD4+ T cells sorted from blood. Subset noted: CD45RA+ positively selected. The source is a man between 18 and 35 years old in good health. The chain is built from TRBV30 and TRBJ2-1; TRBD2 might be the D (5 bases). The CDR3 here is CAWSGYIAPSGNEQFF. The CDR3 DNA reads TGTGCCTGGAGCGGTTATATAGCGCCCTCGGGGAATGAGCAGTTCTTC.